This TCR beta chain is drawn from a study of human T cells and chemical hapten exposure. Study overall: Researchers reported sensitizing a 2 cm by 2 cm upper inner arm skin site with 2% DPC. Diphenylcyclopropenone, dosed weekly to the scalp, was given to patients throughout the roughly 25-week study.

This sample's time point: pre-sensitization, week 0. Regarding treatment: therapeutic diphenylcyclopropenone sensitization with weekly scalp DPC. Someone pulled total RNA out of unfractionated whole blood. This clonotype turned up a few times. CDR3 length: 15 residues. Germline CDR1 is SGDLS and CDR2 is YYNGEE. V lost 2 bases and J 1 base, leaving 12 bases between the germline ends. Each cDNA molecule in the library carried unique molecular identifiers. One entry per CDR3 protein, called by TCRdb with MiXCR from the RACE reads. This sample carries over 300,000 distinct CDR3 sequences, roughly 5% of them seen once, and the ten largest clones take roughly 2.6%.

The V call is TRBV9, the J call TRBJ1-1; D is undetermined. The clonotype originates from a woman in her fifties or sixties with alopecia areata. Some clones in this sample may be carry-over from other donors' samples. This specimen consisted of whole blood, obtained in connection with sensitization to the hapten diphenylcyclopropenone (DPC). CDR3 region: CASSVLREWNTEAFF. The DNA of the CDR3 is TGTGCCAGCAGCGTCCTAAGAGAATGGAACACTGAAGCTTTCTTT.